Listed below are T cell receptor beta chains from one sample, sequenced in a study of blood T cells in healthy people across ages. Via MiXCR, TCRdb re-called the 5' RACE reads, giving one row per CDR3 protein. The sample records under 750,000 distinct CDR3 sequences, 45% to 55% being singletons. Sequenced material: blood. These receptors originate from a man older than 75 in good health. Both conserved end residues are part of each CDR3.

v_call,cdr3_aa
TRBV2,CASIPNGGGANVLTF
TRBV4-1,CASSQAGSLNEQFF
TRBV3-1,CASSQVLAGPYEQYF
TRBV3-1,CASSQRVSTDTQYF
TRBV10-3,CAISEPGLRETQYF
TRBV5-5,CASSLERLAGGSEQYF
TRBV10-3,CAISEWDGRWSPLHF
TRBV12-3/TRBV12-4,CASSQGQQGDSGANVLTF
TRBV29-1,CSVTAPDTQYF
TRBV5-1,CASSRRTGKTDTQYF
TRBV29-1,CSVELLGTPGYTF
TRBV18,CASSGEGVGSVQFF
TRBV3-1,CASSQRGSSYEQYF
TRBV20-1,CSARGPGTYNEQFF
TRBV6-1,CASNRQGQSRAGANVLTF
TRBV28,CASNLDLYPYEQYF
TRBV5-1,CASSLEGAESQPQHF
TRBV7-9,CASSPRGENEQFF
TRBV10-2,CASSGPIIGVYEQYF
TRBV12-3/TRBV12-4,CASSLGTARYGYTF
TRBV7-9,CASRPDRGRYTF
TRBV18,CASSPAGDTEAFF
TRBV7-9,CASSVSLGPSGEQYF
TRBV6-6,CASRATDNQPQHF